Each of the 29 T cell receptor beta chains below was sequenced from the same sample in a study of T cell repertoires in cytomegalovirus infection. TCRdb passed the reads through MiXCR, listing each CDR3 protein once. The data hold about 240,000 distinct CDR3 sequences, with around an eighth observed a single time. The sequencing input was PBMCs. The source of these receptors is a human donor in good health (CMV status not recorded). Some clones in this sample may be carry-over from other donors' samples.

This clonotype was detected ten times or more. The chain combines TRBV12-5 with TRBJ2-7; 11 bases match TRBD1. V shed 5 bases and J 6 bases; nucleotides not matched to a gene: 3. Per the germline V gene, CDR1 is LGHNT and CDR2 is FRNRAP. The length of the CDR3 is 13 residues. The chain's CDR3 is CASGTGTGGEQYF. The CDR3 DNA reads TGTGCTAGTGGTACCGGGACAGGGGGCGAGCAGTACTTC. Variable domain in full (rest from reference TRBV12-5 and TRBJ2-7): DARVTQTPRHKVTEMGQEVTMRCQPILGHNTVFWYRQTMMQGLELLAYFRNRAPLDDSGMPKDRFSAEMPDATLATLKIQPSEPRDSAVYFCASGTGTGGEQYFGPGTRLTVT.

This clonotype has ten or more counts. The CDR3 DNA reads as TGTGCCAGCAGCTTTAAGGGGCAGGAGACCCAGTACTTC. Its translation is CASSFKGQETQYF. The chain joins TRBV7-2 to TRBJ2-5, with a weak D call TRBD1 (5 bases). The CDR3 spans 13 residues. From germline, CDR1 is SGHTA and CDR2 FQGNSA. The germline V and J ends were trimmed by 3 bases and 5 bases, with 10 bases remaining between them.

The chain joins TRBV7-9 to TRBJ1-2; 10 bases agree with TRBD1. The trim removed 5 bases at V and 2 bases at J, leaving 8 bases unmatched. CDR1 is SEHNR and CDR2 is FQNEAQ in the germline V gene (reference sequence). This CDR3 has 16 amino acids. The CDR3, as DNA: TGTGCCAGCAGCCACCTCCCGGGACAGGGGAACTATGGCTACACCTTC. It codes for CASSHLPGQGNYGYTF. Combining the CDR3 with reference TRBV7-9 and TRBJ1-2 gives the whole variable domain DTGVSQNPRHKITKRGQNVTFRCDPISEHNRLYWYRQTLGQGPEFLTYFQNEAQLEKSRLLSDRFSAERPKGSFSTLEIQRTEQGDSAMYLCASSHLPGQGNYGYTFGSGTRLTVV.

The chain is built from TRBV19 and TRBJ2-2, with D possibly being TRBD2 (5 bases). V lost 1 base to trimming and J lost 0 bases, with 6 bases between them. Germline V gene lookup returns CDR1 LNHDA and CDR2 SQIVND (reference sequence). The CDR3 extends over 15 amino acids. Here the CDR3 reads CASSIAGSNTGELFF. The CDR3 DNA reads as TGTGCCAGTAGTATAGCGGGGTCGAACACCGGGGAGCTGTTTTTT.

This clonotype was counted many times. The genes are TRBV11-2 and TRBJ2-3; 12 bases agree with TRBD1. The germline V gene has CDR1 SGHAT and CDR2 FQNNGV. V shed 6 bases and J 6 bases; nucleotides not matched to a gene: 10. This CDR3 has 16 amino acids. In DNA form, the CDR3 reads TGTGCCAGCAGTTTCGCCCGGGACAGGGGGCTGGATACGCAGTATTTT. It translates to CASSFARDRGLDTQYF.

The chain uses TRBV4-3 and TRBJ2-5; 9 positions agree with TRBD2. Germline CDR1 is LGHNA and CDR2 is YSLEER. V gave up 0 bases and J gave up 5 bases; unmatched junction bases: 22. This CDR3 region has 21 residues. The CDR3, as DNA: TGCGCCAGCAGCCAAGATCTGATTACTCGTCTCGCGGGAGGGCCGGAGGAGACCCAGTACTTC. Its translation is CASSQDLITRLAGGPEETQYF.

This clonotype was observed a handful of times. The CDR3 is CASSEPVGRETNTEAFF. DNA for the CDR3: TGTGCCAGCAGTGAACCCGTTGGTCGCGAGACGAACACTGAAGCTTTCTTT. The rearrangement links TRBV2 to TRBJ1-1; D uncertain. V lost 2 bases and J 1 base, leaving 17 bases between the germline ends. This CDR3 region has 17 residues. Germline V gives CDR1 SNHLY, CDR2 FYNNEI.

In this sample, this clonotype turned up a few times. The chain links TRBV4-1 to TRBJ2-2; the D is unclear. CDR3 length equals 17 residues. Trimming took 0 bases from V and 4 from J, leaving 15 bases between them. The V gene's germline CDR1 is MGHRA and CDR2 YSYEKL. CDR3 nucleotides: TGCGCCAGCAGCCAAGATCGAGGCCGGGCGAGCACCGGGGAGCTGTTTTTT. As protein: CASSQDRGRASTGELFF.

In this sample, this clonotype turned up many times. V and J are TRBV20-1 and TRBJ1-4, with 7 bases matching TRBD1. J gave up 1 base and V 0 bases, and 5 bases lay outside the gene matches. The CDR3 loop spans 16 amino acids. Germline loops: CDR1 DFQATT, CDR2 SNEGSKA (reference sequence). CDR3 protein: CSARDPTGVTNEKLFF. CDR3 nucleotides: TGCAGTGCTAGAGATCCCACAGGGGTAACTAATGAAAAACTGTTTTTT.

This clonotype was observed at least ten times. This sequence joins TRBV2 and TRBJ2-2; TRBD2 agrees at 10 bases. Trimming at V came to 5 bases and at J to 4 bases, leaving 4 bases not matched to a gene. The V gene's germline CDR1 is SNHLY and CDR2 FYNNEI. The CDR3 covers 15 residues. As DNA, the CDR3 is TGTGCCAGCAGTCCGCGGACTAGCGGCACCGGGGAGCTGTTTTTT. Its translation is CASSPRTSGTGELFF.

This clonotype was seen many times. CDR3 DNA: TGTGCCAGCAGCTCGCTAGCGGAAGATACGCAGTATTTT. Translation: CASSSLAEDTQYF. The gene calls are TRBV7-6 and TRBJ2-3; the match to TRBD2 covers 7 bases. The length of the CDR3 is 13 residues. Trimming cost V 4 bases and J 5 bases; bases outside gene matches: 3. The germline V gene encodes CDR1 SGHVS and CDR2 FNYEAQ.

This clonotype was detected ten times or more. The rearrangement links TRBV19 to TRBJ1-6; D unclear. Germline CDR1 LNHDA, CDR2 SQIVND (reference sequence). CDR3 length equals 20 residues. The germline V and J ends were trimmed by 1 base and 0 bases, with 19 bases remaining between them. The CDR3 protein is CASSIAIHQPKSSYNSPLHF. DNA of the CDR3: TGTGCCAGTAGTATAGCGATCCACCAACCAAAGAGCTCCTATAATTCACCCCTCCACTTT.

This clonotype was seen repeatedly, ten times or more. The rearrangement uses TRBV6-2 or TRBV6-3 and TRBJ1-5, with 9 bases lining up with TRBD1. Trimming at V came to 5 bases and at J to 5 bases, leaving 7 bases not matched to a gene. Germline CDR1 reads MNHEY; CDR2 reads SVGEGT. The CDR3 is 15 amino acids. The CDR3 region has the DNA TGTGCCAGCAGTCCAACAGGGGGCTTGGATCAGCCCCAGCATTTT. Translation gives CASSPTGGLDQPQHF.

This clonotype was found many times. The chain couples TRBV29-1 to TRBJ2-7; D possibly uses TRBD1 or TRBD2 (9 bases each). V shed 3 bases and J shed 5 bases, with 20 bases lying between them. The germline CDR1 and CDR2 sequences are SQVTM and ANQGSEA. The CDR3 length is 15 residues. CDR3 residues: CSVEGAGGQGDEQYF. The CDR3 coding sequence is TGCAGCGTTGAGGGAGCGGGGGGACAGGGTGACGAGCAGTACTTC.

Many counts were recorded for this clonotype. DNA for the CDR3: TGTGCCAGCAGTTTACGGGACGACTTCGCTGAAGCTTTCTTT. Translation: CASSLRDDFAEAFF. This sequence joins TRBV28 and TRBJ1-1; tentatively, D is TRBD1 (5 bases). The germline V and J ends were trimmed by 2 bases and 6 bases, with 13 bases remaining between them. Germline V gives CDR1 MDHEN, CDR2 SYDVKM. This CDR3 comprises 14 residues.

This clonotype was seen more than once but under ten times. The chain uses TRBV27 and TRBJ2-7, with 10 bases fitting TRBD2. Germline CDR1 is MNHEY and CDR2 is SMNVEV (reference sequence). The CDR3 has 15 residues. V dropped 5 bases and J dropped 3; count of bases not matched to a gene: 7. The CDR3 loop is CASSTSSGRIYEQYF. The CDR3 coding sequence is TGTGCCAGCAGTACCTCTAGCGGGAGAATCTACGAGCAGTACTTC.

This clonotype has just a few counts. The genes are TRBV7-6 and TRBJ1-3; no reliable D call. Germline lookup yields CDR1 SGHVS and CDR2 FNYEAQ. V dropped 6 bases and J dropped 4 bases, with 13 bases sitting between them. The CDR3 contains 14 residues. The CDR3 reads CASRSSTVGNTIYF. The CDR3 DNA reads TGTGCCAGCAGATCTAGCACGGTCGGAAACACCATATATTTT.

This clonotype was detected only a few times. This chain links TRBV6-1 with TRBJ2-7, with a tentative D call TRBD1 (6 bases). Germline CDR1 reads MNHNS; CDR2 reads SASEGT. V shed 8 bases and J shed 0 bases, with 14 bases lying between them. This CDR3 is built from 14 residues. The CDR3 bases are TGTGCCAGCCGGACAGACAGGAGCTCCTACGAGCAGTACTTC. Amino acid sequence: CASRTDRSSYEQYF.

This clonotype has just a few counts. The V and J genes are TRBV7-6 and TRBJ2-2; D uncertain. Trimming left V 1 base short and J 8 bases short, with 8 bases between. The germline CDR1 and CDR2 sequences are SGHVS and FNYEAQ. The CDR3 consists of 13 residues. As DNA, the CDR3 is TGTGCCAGCAGCTTAGGAGCTGTAGGGGAGCTGTTTTTT. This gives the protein CASSLGAVGELFF.

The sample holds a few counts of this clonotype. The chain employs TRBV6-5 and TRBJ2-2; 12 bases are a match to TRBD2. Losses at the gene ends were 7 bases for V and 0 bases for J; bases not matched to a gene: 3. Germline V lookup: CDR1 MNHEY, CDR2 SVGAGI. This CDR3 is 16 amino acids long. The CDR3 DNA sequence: TGTGCCAGCAAGACTAGCGGGGGACCGAACACCGGGGAGCTGTTTTTT. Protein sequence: CASKTSGGPNTGELFF.

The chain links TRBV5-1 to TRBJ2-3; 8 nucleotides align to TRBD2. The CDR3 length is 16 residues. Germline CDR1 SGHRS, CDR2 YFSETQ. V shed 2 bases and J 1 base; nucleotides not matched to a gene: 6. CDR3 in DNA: TGCGCCAGCAGCTTAGGTTCAGCGGGAGGCACAGATACGCAGTATTTT. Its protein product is CASSLGSAGGTDTQYF.

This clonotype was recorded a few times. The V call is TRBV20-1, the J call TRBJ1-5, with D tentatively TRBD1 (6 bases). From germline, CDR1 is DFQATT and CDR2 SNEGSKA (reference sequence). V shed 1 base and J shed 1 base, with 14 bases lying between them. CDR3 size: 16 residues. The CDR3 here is CSARVGGRGSNQPQHF. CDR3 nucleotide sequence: TGCAGTGCTAGAGTGGGGGGGAGGGGGAGCAATCAGCCCCAGCATTTT.

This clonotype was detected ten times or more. The CDR3 loop reads CASSLTLGTAKNIQYF. CDR3 coding DNA: TGTGCCAGCAGCTTAACACTTGGGACAGCCAAAAACATTCAGTACTTC. The genes are TRBV7-2 and TRBJ2-4; D may be TRBD1 or TRBD2 (5 bases each). The ends were cut back, 2 bases at V and 0 bases at J, with 11 bases in the middle. The CDR3 is 16 amino acids. The germline gives CDR1 SGHTA, CDR2 FQGNSA.

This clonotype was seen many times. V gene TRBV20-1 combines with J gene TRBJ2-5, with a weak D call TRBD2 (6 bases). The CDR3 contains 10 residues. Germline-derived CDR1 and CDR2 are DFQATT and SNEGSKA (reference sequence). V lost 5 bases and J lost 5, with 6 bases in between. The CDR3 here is CSAGGETQYF. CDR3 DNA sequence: TGCAGTGCTGGAGGGGAGACCCAGTACTTC.

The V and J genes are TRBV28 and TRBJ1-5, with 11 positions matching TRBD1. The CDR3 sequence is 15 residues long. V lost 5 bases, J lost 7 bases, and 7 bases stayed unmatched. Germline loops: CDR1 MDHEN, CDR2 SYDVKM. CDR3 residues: CASSTPGQGAQPQHF. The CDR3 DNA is TGTGCCAGCAGTACCCCTGGACAGGGGGCGCAGCCCCAGCATTTT. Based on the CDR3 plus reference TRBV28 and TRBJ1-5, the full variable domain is DVKVTQSSRYLVKRTGEKVFLECVQDMDHENMFWYRQDPGLGLRLIYFSYDVKMKEKGDIPEGYSVSREKKERFSLILESASTNQTSMYLCASSTPGQGAQPQHFGDGTRLSIL.

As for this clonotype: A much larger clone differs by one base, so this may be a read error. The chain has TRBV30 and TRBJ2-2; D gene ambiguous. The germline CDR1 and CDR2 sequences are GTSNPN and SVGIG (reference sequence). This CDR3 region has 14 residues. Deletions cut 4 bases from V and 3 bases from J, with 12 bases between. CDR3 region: CAWNSRAYTGELFF. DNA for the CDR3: TGTGCCTGGAATTCTAGGGCGTACACCGGGGAGCTGTTTTTT.

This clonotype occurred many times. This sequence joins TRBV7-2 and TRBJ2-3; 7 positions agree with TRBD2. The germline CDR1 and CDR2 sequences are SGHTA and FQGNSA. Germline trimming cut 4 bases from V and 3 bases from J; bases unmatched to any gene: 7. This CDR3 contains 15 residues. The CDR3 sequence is CASSSFAGETDTQYF. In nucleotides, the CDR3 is TGTGCCAGCAGCTCCTTCGCGGGGGAAACAGATACGCAGTATTTT.

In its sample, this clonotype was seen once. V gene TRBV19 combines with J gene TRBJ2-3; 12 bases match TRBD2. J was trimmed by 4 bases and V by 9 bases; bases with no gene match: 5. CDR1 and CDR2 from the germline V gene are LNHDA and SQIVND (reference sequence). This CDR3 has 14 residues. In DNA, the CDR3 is TGTGCCAGCGTGACTAGCGGGGGATCAGATACGCAGTATTTT. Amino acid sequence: CASVTSGGSDTQYF.

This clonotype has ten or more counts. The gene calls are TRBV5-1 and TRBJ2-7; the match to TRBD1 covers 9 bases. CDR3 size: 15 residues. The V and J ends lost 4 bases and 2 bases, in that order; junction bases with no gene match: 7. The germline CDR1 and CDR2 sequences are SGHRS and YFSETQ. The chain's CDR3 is CASSLDRGRPYEQYF. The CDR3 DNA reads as TGCGCCAGCAGCCTAGACAGGGGGAGACCCTACGAGCAGTACTTC.